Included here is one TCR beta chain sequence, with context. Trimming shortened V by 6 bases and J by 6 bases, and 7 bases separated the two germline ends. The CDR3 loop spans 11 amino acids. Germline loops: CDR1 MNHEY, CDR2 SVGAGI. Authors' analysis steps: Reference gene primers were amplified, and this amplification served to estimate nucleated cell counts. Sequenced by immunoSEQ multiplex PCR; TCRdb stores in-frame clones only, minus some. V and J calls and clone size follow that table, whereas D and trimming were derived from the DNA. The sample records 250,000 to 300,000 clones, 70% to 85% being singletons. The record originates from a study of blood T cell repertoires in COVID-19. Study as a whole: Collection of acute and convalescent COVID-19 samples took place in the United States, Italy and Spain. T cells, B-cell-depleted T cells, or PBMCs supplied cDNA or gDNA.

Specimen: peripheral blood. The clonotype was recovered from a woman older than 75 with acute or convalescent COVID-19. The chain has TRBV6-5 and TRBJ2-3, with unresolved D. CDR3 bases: TGTGCCAGCAGCTATATTGATACGCAGTATTTT. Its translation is CASSYIDTQYF.